The clone carrying this T cell receptor beta chain came up once. The record originates from a study of blood T cell repertoires in COVID-19. Study in general: The United States, Italy and Spain were the sources of the acute and convalescent COVID-19 samples. The analysed material was cDNA or gDNA that came from T cells, B-cell-depleted T cells, or PBMCs.

In the authors' methods: By means of reference gene primer amplification, nucleated cell counts were estimated. Generated by immunoSEQ multiplex PCR, the TCRdb table keeps only in-frame clones and is missing some. That table furnishes V, J and clone size, whereas the DNA furnished D and trimming. Here the sample spans roughly 670,000 clones, 90% being singletons. The receptor comes from a woman aged 18 to 35 with acute or convalescent COVID-19. Sequenced input: peripheral blood.

CDR3 region: CASSYTYEQYF. The CDR3 bases are TGTGCCAGCAGTTACACTTACGAGCAGTACTTC. The chain has TRBV6-5 and TRBJ2-7; D remains unclear. The CDR3 has 11 residues. V was trimmed by 2 bases and J by 4 bases, leaving 3 bases between them. Germline V lookup: CDR1 MNHEY, CDR2 SVGAGI.